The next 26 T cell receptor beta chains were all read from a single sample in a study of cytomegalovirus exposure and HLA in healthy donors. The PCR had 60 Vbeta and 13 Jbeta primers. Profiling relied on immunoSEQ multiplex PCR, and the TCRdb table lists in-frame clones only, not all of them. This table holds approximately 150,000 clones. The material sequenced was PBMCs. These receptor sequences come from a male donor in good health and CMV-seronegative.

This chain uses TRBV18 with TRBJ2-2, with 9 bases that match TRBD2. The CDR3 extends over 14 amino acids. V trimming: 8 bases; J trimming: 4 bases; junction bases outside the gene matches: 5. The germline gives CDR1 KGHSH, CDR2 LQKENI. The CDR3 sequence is CASGLAGFTGELFF. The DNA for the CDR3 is TGTGCCAGCGGCCTAGCGGGGTTCACCGGGGAGCTGTTTTTT.

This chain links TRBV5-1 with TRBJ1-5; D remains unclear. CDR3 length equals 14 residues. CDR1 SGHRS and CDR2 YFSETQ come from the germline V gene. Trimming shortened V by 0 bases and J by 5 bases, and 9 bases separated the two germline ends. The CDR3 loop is CASSLDPDYQPQHF. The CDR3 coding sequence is TGCGCCAGCAGCTTGGACCCGGACTATCAGCCCCAGCATTTT.

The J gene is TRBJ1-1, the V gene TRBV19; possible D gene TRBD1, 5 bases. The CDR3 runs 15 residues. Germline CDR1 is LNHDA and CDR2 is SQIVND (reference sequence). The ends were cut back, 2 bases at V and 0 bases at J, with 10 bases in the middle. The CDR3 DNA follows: TGTGCCAGTAGTATACAGGGCCTCATGAACACTGAAGCTTTCTTT. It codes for CASSIQGLMNTEAFF.

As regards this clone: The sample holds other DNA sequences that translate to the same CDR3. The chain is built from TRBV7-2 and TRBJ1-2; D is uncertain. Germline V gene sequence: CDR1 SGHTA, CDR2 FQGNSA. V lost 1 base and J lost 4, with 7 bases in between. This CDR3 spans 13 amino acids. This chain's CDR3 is CASSLGGSYGYTF. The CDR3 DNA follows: TGTGCCAGCAGCTTAGGCGGATCCTATGGCTACACCTTC. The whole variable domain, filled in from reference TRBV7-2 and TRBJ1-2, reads GAGVSQSPSNKVTEKGKDVELRCDPISGHTALYWYRQSLGQGLEFLIYFQGNSAPDKSGLPSDRFSAERTGGSVSTLTIQRTQQEDSAVYLCASSLGGSYGYTFGSGTRLTVV.

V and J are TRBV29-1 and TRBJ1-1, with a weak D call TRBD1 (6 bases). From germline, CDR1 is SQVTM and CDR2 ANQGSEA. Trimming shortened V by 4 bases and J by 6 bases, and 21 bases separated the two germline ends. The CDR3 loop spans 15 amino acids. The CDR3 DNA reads TGCAGCGTTGTTGCAGGGGAGATTAAACACGCTGAAGCTTTCTTT. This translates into CSVVAGEIKHAEAFF.

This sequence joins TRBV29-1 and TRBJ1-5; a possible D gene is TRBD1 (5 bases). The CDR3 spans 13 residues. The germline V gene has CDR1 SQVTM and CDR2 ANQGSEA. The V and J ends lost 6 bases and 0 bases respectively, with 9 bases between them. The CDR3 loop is CSVVGDSNQPQHF. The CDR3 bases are TGCAGCGTGGTAGGGGATAGCAATCAGCCCCAGCATTTT.

In DNA, the CDR3 is TGTGCCAGCAGCTTAGGTACCCCGGTCGGGGAGCTGTTTTTT. Its translation is CASSLGTPVGELFF. The rearrangement uses TRBV7-2 and TRBJ2-2, with unresolved D. This CDR3 contains 14 residues. From germline, CDR1 is SGHTA and CDR2 FQGNSA. The ends were cut back, 1 base at V and 7 bases at J, with 10 bases in the middle. Based on the CDR3 plus reference TRBV7-2 and TRBJ2-2, the full variable domain is GAGVSQSPSNKVTEKGKDVELRCDPISGHTALYWYRQSLGQGLEFLIYFQGNSAPDKSGLPSDRFSAERTGGSVSTLTIQRTQQEDSAVYLCASSLGTPVGELFFGEGSRLTVL.

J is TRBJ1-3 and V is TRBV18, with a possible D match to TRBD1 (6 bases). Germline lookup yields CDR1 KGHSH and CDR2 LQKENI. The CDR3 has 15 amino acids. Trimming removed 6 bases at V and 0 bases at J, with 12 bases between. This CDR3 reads CASSARTVSGNTIYF. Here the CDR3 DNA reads TGTGCCAGCTCCGCTCGGACAGTCTCTGGAAACACCATATATTTT.

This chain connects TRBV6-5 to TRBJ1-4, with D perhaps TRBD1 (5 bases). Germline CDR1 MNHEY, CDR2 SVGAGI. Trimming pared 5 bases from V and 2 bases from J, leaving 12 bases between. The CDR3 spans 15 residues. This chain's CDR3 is CASSPRQSTNEKLFF. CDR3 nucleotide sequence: TGTGCCAGCAGTCCCCGACAGTCCACTAATGAAAAACTGTTTTTT.

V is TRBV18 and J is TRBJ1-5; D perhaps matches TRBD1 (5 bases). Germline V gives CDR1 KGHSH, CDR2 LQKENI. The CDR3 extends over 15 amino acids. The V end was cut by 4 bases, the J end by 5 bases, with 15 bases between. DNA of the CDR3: TGTGCCAGCTCACGTATAGGGGAAGAATATCAGCCCCAGCATTTT. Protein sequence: CASSRIGEEYQPQHF.

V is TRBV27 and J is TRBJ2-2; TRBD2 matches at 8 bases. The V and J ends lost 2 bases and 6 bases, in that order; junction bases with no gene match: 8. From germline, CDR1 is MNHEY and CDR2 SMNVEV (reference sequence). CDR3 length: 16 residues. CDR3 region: CASSLPLAGRAGELFF. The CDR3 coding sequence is TGTGCCAGCAGTTTACCCCTAGCGGGTCGGGCCGGGGAGCTGTTTTTT.

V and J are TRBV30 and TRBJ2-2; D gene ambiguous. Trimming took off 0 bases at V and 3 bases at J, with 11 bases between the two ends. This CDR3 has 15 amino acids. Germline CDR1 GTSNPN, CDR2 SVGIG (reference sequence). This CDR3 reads CAWSVLILDTGELFF. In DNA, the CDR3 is TGTGCCTGGAGTGTATTAATACTCGACACCGGGGAGCTGTTTTTT.

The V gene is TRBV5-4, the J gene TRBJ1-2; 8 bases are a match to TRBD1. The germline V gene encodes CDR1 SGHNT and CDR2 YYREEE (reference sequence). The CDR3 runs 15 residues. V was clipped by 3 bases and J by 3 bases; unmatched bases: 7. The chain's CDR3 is CASSYQGAGDYGYTF. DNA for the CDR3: TGTGCCAGCAGCTATCAGGGGGCAGGGGACTATGGCTACACCTTC.

DNA for the CDR3: TGTGCCAGCAGTTTGAGTGCTGAAGCTTTCTTT. It specifies CASSLSAEAFF. The rearrangement links TRBV6-5 to TRBJ1-1; no firm D call. This CDR3 has 11 residues. Germline loops: CDR1 MNHEY, CDR2 SVGAGI. Deletions cut 4 bases from V and 6 bases from J, with 6 bases between.

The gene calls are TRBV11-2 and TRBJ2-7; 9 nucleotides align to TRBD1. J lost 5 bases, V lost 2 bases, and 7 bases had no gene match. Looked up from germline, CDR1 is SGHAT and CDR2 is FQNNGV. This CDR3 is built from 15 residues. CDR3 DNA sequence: TGTGCCAGCAGCTTACGGACGACAGGGGGGGACGAGCAGTACTTC. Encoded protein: CASSLRTTGGDEQYF.

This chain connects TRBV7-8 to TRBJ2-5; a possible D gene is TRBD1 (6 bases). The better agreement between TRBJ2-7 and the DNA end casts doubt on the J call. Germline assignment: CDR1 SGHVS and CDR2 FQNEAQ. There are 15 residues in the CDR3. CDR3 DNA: TGTGCCAGCAGCTTAGCCCGGGACAAGCTATACGAGCAGTACTTC. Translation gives CASSLARDKLYEQYF.

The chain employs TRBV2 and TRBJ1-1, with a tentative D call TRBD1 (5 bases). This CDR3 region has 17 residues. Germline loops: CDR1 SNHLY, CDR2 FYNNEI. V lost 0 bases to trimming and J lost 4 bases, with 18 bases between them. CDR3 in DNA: TGTGCCAGCAGTGAAGCGCTTCGGGGGGGTTCACGCACTGAAGCTTTCTTT. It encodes CASSEALRGGSRTEAFF.

In DNA form, the CDR3 reads TGTGCCAGCAGTTTGATTGGATTTAGGGGGGGCTCCTCCTACGAGCAGTACTTC. Protein sequence: CASSLIGFRGGSSYEQYF. The genes are TRBV27 and TRBJ2-7, with D possibly matching TRBD2 (7 bases). The CDR3 contains 18 residues. The germline V and J ends were trimmed by 3 bases and 0 bases, with 21 bases remaining between them. Looked up from germline, CDR1 is MNHEY and CDR2 is SMNVEV (reference sequence).

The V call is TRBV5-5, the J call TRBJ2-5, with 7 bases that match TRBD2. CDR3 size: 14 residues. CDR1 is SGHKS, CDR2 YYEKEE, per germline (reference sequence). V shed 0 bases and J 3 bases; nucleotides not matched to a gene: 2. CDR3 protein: CASSLGLAKETQYF. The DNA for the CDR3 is TGTGCCAGCAGCTTGGGACTAGCAAAAGAGACCCAGTACTTC.

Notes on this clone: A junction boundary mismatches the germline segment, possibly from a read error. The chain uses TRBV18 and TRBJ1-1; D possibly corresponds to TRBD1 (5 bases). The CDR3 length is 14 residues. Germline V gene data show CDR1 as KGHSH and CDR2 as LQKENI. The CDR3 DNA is TGTGCCAGCTCAGGAACAGGACCGAACGCTGAAGCTTTCTTT. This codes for CASSGTGPNAEAFF.

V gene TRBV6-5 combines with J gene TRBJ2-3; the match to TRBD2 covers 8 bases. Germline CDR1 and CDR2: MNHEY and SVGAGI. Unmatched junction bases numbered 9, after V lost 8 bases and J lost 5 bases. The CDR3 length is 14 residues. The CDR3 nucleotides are TGTGCCAGCCACGGGGGGGGCAGGCTAGATACGCAGTATTTT. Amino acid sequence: CASHGGGRLDTQYF.

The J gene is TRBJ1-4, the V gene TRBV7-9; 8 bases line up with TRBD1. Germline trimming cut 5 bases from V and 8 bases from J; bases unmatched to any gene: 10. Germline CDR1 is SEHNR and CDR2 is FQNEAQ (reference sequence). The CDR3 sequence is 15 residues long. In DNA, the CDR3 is TGTGCCAGCAGCACCCTCGGGACAGGCGGCGAAAAACTGTTTTTT. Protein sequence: CASSTLGTGGEKLFF.

CDR3 nucleotide sequence: TGTGCCAGCAGTTTAACGGGGAAGGGCGAAAAACTGTTTTTT. Residues: CASSLTGKGEKLFF. The chain couples TRBV27 to TRBJ1-4; D unresolved. V lost 2 bases and J 8 bases, leaving 12 bases between the germline ends. The germline V gene encodes CDR1 MNHEY and CDR2 SMNVEV (reference sequence). The CDR3 length is 14 residues. The full variable domain, its missing parts supplied by reference TRBV27 and TRBJ1-4, is EAQVTQNPRYLITVTGKKLTVTCSQNMNHEYMSWYRQDPGLGLRQIYYSMNVEVTDKGDVPEGYKVSRKEKRNFPLILESPSPNQTSLYFCASSLTGKGEKLFFGSGTQLSVL.

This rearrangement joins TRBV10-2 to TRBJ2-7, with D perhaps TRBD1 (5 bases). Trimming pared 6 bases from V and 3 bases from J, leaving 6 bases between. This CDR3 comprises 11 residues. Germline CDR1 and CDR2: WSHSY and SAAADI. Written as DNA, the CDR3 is TGCGCCAGCAGGGACATCTACGAGCAGTACTTC. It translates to CASRDIYEQYF.

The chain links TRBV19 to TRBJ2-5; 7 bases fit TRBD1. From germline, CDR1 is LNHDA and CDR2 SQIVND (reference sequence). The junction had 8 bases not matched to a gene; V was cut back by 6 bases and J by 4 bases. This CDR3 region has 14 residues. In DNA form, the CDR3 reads TGTGCCAGTAGGCCCAGGGGGATAGGAGAGACCCAGTACTTC. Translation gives CASRPRGIGETQYF.

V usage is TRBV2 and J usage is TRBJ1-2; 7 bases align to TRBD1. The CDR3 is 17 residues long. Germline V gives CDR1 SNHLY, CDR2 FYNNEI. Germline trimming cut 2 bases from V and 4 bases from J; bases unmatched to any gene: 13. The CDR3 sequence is CASSESVGTGVLYGYTF. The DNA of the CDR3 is TGTGCCAGCAGTGAATCGGTCGGAACAGGGGTCCTCTATGGCTACACCTTC.